Sequencing of this T cell receptor (beta chain) was carried out in a study of blood T cell repertoires in COVID-19. Study as a whole: Collection of acute and convalescent COVID-19 samples took place in the United States, Italy and Spain. The cDNA or gDNA used as material had been derived from T cells, B-cell-depleted T cells, or PBMCs.

Germline CDR1 reads SNHLY; CDR2 reads FYNNEI. The CDR3 runs 14 residues. V was trimmed by 4 bases and J by 1 base, leaving 10 bases between them. Seattle patients were enrolled during active infection and followed longitudinally. How the authors handled the data: How many nucleated cells were present was estimated from reference gene primer amplification. TCRdb keeps only in-frame clones here, not all; method: immunoSEQ multiplex PCR. V, J and clone size were drawn from that table, and D and trimming were deduced from the DNA. Here the sample spans about 180,000 clones, 79% being singletons. Comment on this clone: This same CDR3 is encoded by further DNA sequences in the sample.

The V gene is TRBV2, the J gene TRBJ1-1; a weak D match, TRBD1 (5 bases). The clonotype comes from a woman between 55 and 75 years old with COVID-19, enrolled during active disease. Sample: peripheral blood. The CDR3 region is CASSGGVRNTEAFF. CDR3 nucleotides: TGTGCCAGCAGTGGGGGGGTAAGGAACACTGAAGCTTTCTTT.